One sample yielded the 17 T cell receptor beta chains listed below, sequenced in a study of blood T cell repertoires in COVID-19. Using immunoSEQ multiplex PCR, the repertoire was profiled, and TCRdb retains in-frame clones only, with some absent. The data show 300,000 to 350,000 clones, with almost 90% seen just once and 6% to 8% held by the top ten. The sequencing input was peripheral blood. Receptors were obtained from a woman in her 70s with COVID-19, enrolled during active disease.

V usage is TRBV21-1 and J usage is TRBJ1-3; TRBD1 reflects the table's D call only, with no check against the DNA. TRBV21-1 is a documented pseudogene. This CDR3 has 15 amino acids. Here the CDR3 DNA reads TGTGCCAGCAGCCTGGGACAGGGGTCTGGAAACACCATATATTTT. This gives the protein CASSLGQGSGNTIYF.

The chain is built from TRBV5-4 and TRBJ1-2, with 9 bases fitting TRBD1. Germline values: CDR1 SGHNT, CDR2 YYREEE (reference sequence). J gave up 8 bases and V 0 bases, and 8 bases lay outside the gene matches. CDR3 length: 15 residues. The CDR3 protein is CASSLAAGQGNGYTF. CDR3 nucleotide sequence: TGTGCCAGCAGCTTGGCCGCGGGACAGGGTAACGGCTACACCTTC.

The chain uses TRBV9 and TRBJ2-3, with 9 bases aligning to TRBD2. The length of the CDR3 is 15 residues. J lost 0 bases, V lost 3 bases, and 2 bases had no gene match. Germline V lookup: CDR1 SGDLS, CDR2 YYNGEE. CDR3 region: CASSASGGSTDTQYF. DNA of the CDR3: TGTGCCAGCAGCGCGAGCGGGGGGAGCACAGATACGCAGTATTTT. The full variable domain, with the rest looked up from reference TRBV9 and TRBJ2-3, is DSGVTQTPKHLITATGQRVTLRCSPRSGDLSVYWYQQSLDQGLQFLIQYYNGEERAKGNILERFSAQQFPDLHSELNLSSLELGDSALYFCASSASGGSTDTQYFGPGTRLTVL.

The chain carries TRBV29-1 and TRBJ2-3; no definite D call. CDR3 length: 12 residues. The germline V gene encodes CDR1 SQVTM and CDR2 ANQGSEA. Trimming took off 4 bases at V and 2 bases at J, with 7 bases between the two ends. The CDR3 spells CSVAQNTDTQYF. For the CDR3, the DNA is TGCAGCGTTGCTCAGAACACAGATACGCAGTATTTT.

There are a few counts of this clone. The rearrangement joins TRBV5-1 to TRBJ2-7; 10 nucleotides align to TRBD2. Per germline, CDR1 SGHRS and CDR2 YFSETQ. The CDR3 sequence is 16 residues long. The V segment lost 4 bases and the J segment 2 bases; nucleotides outside the gene matches: 9. The CDR3 DNA reads TGCGCCAGCAGCACAACCCCCGGGACTAGCGCCTACGAGCAGTACTTC. This encodes CASSTTPGTSAYEQYF.

The chain combines TRBV11-2 with TRBJ2-2; a weak D match, TRBD1 (6 bases). The CDR3 contains 15 residues. The germline gives CDR1 SGHAT, CDR2 FQNNGV. V lost 4 bases and J 3 bases, leaving 12 bases between the germline ends. The CDR3 nucleotides are TGTGCCAGCAGCTCCAATCACAGGGACACCGGGGAGCTGTTTTTT. It translates to CASSSNHRDTGELFF.

The chain uses TRBV4-2 and TRBJ2-1, with 9 bases aligning to TRBD2. Trimming took 7 bases from V and 1 from J; bases not matched to a gene: 2. Germline CDR1 and CDR2: LGHNA and YNFKEQ. The CDR3 has 14 residues. The DNA of the CDR3 is TGTGCCAGCACAAGCGGGGGGTCCTACAATGAGCAGTTCTTC. Its translation is CASTSGGSYNEQFF.

The V gene is TRBV7-2, the J gene TRBJ2-5, with 8 bases matching TRBD1. The CDR3 is 16 residues long. CDR1 and CDR2 from the germline V gene are SGHTA and FQGNSA. The V and J ends lost 6 bases and 5 bases, in that order; junction bases with no gene match: 14. CDR3 in DNA: TGTGCCAGCAGTCTAGTCAACAGGGGGGAATCGGAGACCCAGTACTTC. Amino acid sequence: CASSLVNRGESETQYF.

The chain links TRBV2 to TRBJ2-1, with D possibly TRBD1 on 6 matching bases. V lost 2 bases to trimming and J lost 3 bases, with 8 bases between them. The CDR3 totals 14 residues. Germline loops: CDR1 SNHLY, CDR2 FYNNEI. The CDR3 protein is CASSERGFYNEQFF. CDR3 in DNA: TGTGCCAGCAGTGAAAGGGGGTTCTACAATGAGCAGTTCTTC.

The rearrangement links TRBV11-2 to TRBJ1-4; 7 nucleotides agree with TRBD1. This CDR3 has 15 amino acids. Germline values: CDR1 SGHAT, CDR2 FQNNGV. The V segment lost 3 bases and the J segment 11 bases; nucleotides outside the gene matches: 12. As DNA, the CDR3 is TGTGCCAGCAGCTTGTGGGCAGGGGGGTCCGGGAAACTGTTTTTT. Translated: CASSLWAGGSGKLFF.

The chain couples TRBV28 to TRBJ1-2, with 9 bases aligning to TRBD1. The length of the CDR3 is 14 residues. CDR1 MDHEN and CDR2 SYDVKM come from the germline V gene. The junction had 7 bases not matched to a gene; V was cut back by 7 bases and J by 4 bases. CDR3 in amino acids: CASTVGQGGYGYTF. The DNA of the CDR3 is TGTGCCAGCACCGTGGGACAGGGAGGCTATGGCTACACCTTC.

This chain links TRBV2 with TRBJ1-4; D gene ambiguous. Germline assignment: CDR1 SNHLY and CDR2 FYNNEI. The CDR3 is 13 residues long. The germline V and J ends were trimmed by 4 bases and 5 bases, with 8 bases remaining between them. In DNA form, the CDR3 reads TGTGCCAGCAGTGGTCCCTTAAATGAAAAACTGTTTTTT. Translating gives CASSGPLNEKLFF.

CDR3 loop: CAWSLHPETEAFF. Written as DNA, the CDR3 is TGTGCCTGGAGTCTCCACCCCGAGACTGAAGCTTTCTTT. The chain uses TRBV30 and TRBJ1-1; D not certain. Per the germline V gene, CDR1 is GTSNPN and CDR2 is SVGIG (reference sequence). The CDR3 length is 13 residues. V lost 2 bases, J lost 5 bases, and 12 bases lay in between.

The chain couples TRBV30 to TRBJ1-2; 8 bases are a match to TRBD1. Germline V CDR1 and CDR2: GTSNPN, SVGIG (reference sequence). The CDR3 runs to 14 residues. Trimming took 1 base from V and 5 from J; bases not matched to a gene: 6. CDR3 coding DNA: TGTGCCTGGAGTGCCCAGGGGGCGCCTTATGGCTACACCTTC. Protein sequence: CAWSAQGAPYGYTF.

The genes are TRBV5-5 and TRBJ2-7; 7 bases are a match to TRBD1. Germline loops: CDR1 SGHKS, CDR2 YYEKEE (reference sequence). The CDR3 is 13 residues long. The J segment lost 3 bases and the V segment lost 3 bases, leaving 3 bases of the junction unmatched. The CDR3 sequence is CASSSQGFYEQYF. CDR3 nucleotide sequence: TGTGCCAGCAGCTCACAGGGGTTCTACGAGCAGTACTTC.

V gene TRBV10-1 combines with J gene TRBJ1-2, with TRBD1 matching 7 bases. V was clipped by 10 bases and J by 6 bases; unmatched bases: 8. Looked up from germline, CDR1 is WNHNN and CDR2 is SYGVQD (reference sequence). The CDR3 is made up of 12 amino acids. DNA for the CDR3: TGCGCCAACCCGGGACAGATCGATGGCTACACCTTC. It specifies CANPGQIDGYTF.

This CDR3 reads CASSPTWGQDLNTEAFF. The CDR3 nucleotides read TGTGCCAGCAGCCCTACCTGGGGACAGGACTTGAACACTGAAGCTTTCTTT. J is TRBJ1-1 and V is TRBV27; 8 positions agree with TRBD1. Trimming at V came to 6 bases and at J to 0 bases, leaving 12 bases not matched to a gene. The CDR3 is made up of 17 amino acids. Per the germline V gene, CDR1 is MNHEY and CDR2 is SMNVEV (reference sequence).